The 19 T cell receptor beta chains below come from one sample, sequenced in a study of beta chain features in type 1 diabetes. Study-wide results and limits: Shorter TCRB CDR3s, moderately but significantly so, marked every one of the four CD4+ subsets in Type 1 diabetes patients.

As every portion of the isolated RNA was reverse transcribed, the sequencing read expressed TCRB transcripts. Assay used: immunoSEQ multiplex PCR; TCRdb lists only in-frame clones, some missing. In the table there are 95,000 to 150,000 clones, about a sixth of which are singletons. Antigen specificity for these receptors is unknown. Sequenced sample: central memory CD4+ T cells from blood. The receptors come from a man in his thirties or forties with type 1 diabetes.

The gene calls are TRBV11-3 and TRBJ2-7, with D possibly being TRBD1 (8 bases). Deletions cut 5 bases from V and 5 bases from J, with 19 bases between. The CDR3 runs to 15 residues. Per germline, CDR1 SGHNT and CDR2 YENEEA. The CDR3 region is CASSTGGVGRNEQYF. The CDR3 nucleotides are TGTGCCAGCAGCACAGGGGGGGTAGGACGGAACGAGCAGTACTTC.

CDR3 residues: CSVEGRGWDYGYTF. DNA of the CDR3: TGCAGCGTTGAAGGTAGAGGGTGGGACTATGGCTACACCTTC. This chain joins TRBV29-1 and TRBJ1-2, with no clear D. The CDR3 sequence is 14 residues long. Germline CDR1 is SQVTM and CDR2 is ANQGSEA. V lost 1 base, J lost 3 bases, and 12 bases lay in between.

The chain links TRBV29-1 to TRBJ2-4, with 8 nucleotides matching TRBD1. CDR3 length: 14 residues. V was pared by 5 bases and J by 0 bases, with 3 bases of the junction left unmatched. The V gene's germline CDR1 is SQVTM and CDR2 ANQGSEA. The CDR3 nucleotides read TGCAGCGTTCAGGGGGCCTTAGCCAAAAACATTCAGTACTTC. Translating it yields CSVQGALAKNIQYF.

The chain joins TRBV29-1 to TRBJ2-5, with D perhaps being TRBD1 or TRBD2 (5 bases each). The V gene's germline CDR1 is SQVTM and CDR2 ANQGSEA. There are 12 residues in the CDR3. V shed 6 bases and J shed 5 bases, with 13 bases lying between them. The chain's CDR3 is CSVLGGGETQYF. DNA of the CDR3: TGCAGCGTCCTTGGGGGTGGGGAGACCCAGTACTTC.

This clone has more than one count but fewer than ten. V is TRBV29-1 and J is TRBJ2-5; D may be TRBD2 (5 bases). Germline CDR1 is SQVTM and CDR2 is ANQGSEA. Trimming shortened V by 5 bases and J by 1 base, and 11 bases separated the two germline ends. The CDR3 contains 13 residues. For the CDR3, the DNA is TGCAGCGTTACTAGACAAGTCCAAGAGACCCAGTACTTC. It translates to CSVTRQVQETQYF.

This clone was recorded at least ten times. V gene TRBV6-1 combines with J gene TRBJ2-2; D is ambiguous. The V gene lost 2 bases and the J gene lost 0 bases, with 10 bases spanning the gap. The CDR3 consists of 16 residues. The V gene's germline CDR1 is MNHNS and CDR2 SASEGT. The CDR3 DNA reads TGTGCCAGCAGTGAATCCCACGGATCGAACACCGGGGAGCTGTTTTTT. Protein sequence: CASSESHGSNTGELFF.

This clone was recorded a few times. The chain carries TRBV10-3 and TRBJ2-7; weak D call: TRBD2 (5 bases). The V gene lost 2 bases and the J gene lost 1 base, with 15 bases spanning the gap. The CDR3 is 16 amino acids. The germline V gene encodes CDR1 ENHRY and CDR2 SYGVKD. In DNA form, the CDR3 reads TGTGCCATCAGTGAGAACAGCCTAGGAGGATCCTACGAGCAGTACTTC. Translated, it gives CAISENSLGGSYEQYF.

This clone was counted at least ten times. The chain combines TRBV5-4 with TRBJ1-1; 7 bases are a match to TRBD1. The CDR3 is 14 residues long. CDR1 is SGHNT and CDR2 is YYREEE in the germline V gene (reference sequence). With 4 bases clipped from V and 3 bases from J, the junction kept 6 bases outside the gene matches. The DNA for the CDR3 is TGTGCCAGCAGCCTTGGGGACAGCTACACTGAAGCTTTCTTT. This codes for CASSLGDSYTEAFF.

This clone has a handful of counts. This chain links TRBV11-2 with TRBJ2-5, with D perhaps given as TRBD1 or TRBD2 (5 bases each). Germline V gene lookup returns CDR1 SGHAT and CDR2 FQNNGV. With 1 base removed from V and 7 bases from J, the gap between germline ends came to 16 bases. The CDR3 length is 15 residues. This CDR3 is CASSLGGARSTTQYF. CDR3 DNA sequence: TGTGCCAGCAGCTTAGGAGGGGCCCGGTCGACGACCCAGTACTTC. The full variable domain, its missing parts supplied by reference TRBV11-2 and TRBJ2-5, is EAGVAQSPRYKIIEKRQSVAFWCNPISGHATLYWYQQILGQGPKLLIQFQNNGVVDDSQLPKDRFSAERLKGVDSTLKIQPAKLEDSAVYLCASSLGGARSTTQYFGPGTRLLVL.

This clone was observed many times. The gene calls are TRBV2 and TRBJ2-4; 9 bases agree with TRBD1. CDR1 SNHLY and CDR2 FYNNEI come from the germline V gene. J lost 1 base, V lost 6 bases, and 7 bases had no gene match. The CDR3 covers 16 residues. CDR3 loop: CASSKGQGSAKNIQYF. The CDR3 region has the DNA TGTGCCAGCAGCAAGGGACAGGGTTCGGCCAAAAACATTCAGTACTTC.

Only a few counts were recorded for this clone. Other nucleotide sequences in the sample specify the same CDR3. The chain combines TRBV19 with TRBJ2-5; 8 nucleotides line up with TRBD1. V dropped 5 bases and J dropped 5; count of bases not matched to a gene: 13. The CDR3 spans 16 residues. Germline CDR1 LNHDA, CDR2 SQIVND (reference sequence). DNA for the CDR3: TGTGCCAGTAGTGGCGGCCAGCAGGGGGCGCGGGAGACCCAGTACTTC. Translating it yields CASSGGQQGARETQYF.

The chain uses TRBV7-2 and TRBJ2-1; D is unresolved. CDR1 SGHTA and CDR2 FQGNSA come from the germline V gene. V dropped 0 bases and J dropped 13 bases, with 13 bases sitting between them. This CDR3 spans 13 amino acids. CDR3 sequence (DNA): TGTGCCAGCAGCTTAGCGCGAGGCGAGACCCAGTTCTTC. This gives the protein CASSLARGETQFF.

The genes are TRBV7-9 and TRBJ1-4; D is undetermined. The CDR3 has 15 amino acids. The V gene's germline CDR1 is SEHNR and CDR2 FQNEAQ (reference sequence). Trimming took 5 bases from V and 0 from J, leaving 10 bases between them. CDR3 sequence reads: CASSLSQATNEKLFF. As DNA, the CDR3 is TGTGCCAGCAGCCTTAGTCAAGCAACTAATGAAAAACTGTTTTTT.

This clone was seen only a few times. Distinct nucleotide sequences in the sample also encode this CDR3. CDR3 loop: CASSSRTGNYGYTF. DNA for the CDR3: TGCGCCAGCAGCTCCCGGACAGGGAACTATGGCTACACCTTC. The chain joins TRBV5-1 to TRBJ1-2; TRBD1 agrees at 8 bases. V was pared by 3 bases and J by 2 bases, with 3 bases of the junction left unmatched. This CDR3 is built from 14 residues. The germline V gene encodes CDR1 SGHRS and CDR2 YFSETQ.

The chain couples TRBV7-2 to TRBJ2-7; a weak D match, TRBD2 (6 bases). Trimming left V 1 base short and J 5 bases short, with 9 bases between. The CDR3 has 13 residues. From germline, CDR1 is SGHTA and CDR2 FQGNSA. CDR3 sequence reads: CASSLGLANEQYF. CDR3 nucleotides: TGTGCCAGCAGCTTAGGCCTAGCGAACGAGCAGTACTTC.

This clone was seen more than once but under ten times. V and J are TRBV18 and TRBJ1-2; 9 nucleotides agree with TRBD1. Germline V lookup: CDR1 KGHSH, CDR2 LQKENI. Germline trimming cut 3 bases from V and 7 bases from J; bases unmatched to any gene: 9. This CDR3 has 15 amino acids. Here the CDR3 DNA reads TGTGCCAGCTCACCGAACGACGACAGGGGGACTGGCTACACCTTC. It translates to CASSPNDDRGTGYTF.

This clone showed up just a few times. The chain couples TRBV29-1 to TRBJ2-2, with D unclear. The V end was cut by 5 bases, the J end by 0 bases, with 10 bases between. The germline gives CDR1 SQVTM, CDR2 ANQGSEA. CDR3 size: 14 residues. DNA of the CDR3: TGCAGCGTTCGCAGGTTAGCGAACACCGGGGAGCTGTTTTTT. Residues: CSVRRLANTGELFF.

The CDR3 sequence is CASSLGGVQETQYF. CDR3 nucleotides: TGCGCCAGCAGCTTGGGAGGGGTCCAAGAGACCCAGTACTTC. The chain uses TRBV5-1 and TRBJ2-5; D might be TRBD1 or TRBD2, each matching 5 bases. V dropped 0 bases and J dropped 1 base, with 7 bases sitting between them. CDR1 and CDR2 (germline): SGHRS, YFSETQ. This CDR3 contains 14 residues.

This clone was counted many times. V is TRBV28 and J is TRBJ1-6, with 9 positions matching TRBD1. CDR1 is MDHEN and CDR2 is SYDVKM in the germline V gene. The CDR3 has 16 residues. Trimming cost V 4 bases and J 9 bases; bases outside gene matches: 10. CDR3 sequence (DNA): TGTGCCAGCAGTTCATCGACCGGGACAGGGACTTCACCCCTCCACTTT. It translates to CASSSSTGTGTSPLHF.